The 27 T cell receptor beta chains below come from one sample, sequenced in a study of intratumoral heterogeneity in liver cancer. Sequencing used immunoSEQ multiplex PCR; TCRdb keeps in-frame clones, though not all of them. The sample lists about 20,000 clones; about two thirds were seen once. The source was tumor-adjacent normal tissue, collected before any cancer treatment. Receptors were obtained from a woman in her 70s with hepatocellular carcinoma.

The chain is built from TRBV5-5 and TRBJ2-7; 7 positions match TRBD2. Germline V lookup: CDR1 SGHKS, CDR2 YYEKEE (reference sequence). This CDR3 region has 15 residues. Germline trimming cut 0 bases from V and 2 bases from J; bases unmatched to any gene: 5. The CDR3 here is CASSLATSATYEQYF. CDR3 in DNA: TGTGCCAGCAGCTTGGCCACTAGCGCTACCTACGAGCAGTACTTC.

V is TRBV30 and J is TRBJ2-7, with no clear D. In germline, CDR1 is GTSNPN, CDR2 SVGIG (reference sequence). V was pared by 5 bases and J by 1 base, with 12 bases between. This CDR3 contains 13 residues. Here the CDR3 reads CAWATQTSYEQYF. The DNA for the CDR3 is TGTGCCTGGGCAACTCAAACATCCTACGAGCAGTACTTC.

This chain links TRBV5-6 with TRBJ2-5; D unclear. Trimming cost V 1 base and J 5 bases, with 9 bases left between them. The CDR3 extends over 13 amino acids. Germline CDR1 and CDR2: SGHDT and YYEEEE. The DNA of the CDR3 is TGTGCCAGCAGCTTGTTGGTTATCGAGACCCAGTACTTC. This translates into CASSLLVIETQYF.

The chain combines TRBV5-1 with TRBJ2-1; 10 bases line up with TRBD2. The ends lost 4 bases at V and 0 bases at J; junction bases unmatched: 7. The CDR3 contains 17 residues. CDR1 SGHRS and CDR2 YFSETQ come from the germline V gene. The CDR3 sequence is CASSPGLAVPSYNEQFF. In DNA form, the CDR3 reads TGCGCCAGCAGCCCCGGACTAGCGGTTCCCTCCTACAATGAGCAGTTCTTC.

In this sample, this clone turned up a few times. This chain joins TRBV19 and TRBJ1-6; 7 bases are a match to TRBD1. This CDR3 comprises 16 residues. Per the germline V gene, CDR1 is LNHDA and CDR2 is SQIVND (reference sequence). V trimming: 9 bases; J trimming: 7 bases; junction bases outside the gene matches: 15. CDR3 protein: CASRQTGQLTNSPLHF. DNA of the CDR3: TGTGCCAGCCGCCAAACGGGACAGTTGACCAATTCACCCCTCCACTTT.

The rearrangement joins TRBV6-5 to TRBJ2-7, with TRBD2 matching 13 bases. CDR1 MNHEY and CDR2 SVGAGI come from the germline V gene. CDR3 length: 15 amino acids. V shed 6 bases, J shed 4 bases, and the junction held 6 bases outside the gene matches. The CDR3 DNA reads TGTGCCAGCAGCCGGACTAGCGGGAGCATATACGAGCAGTACTTC. Its translation: CASSRTSGSIYEQYF.

CDR3 nucleotides: TGCGCCAGCAGCTGGCCTCAGGGAACCGGGGAGCTGTTTTTT. Protein sequence: CASSWPQGTGELFF. The chain combines TRBV5-1 with TRBJ2-2, with a possible D match to TRBD1 (5 bases). Germline CDR1 SGHRS, CDR2 YFSETQ. V gave up 3 bases and J gave up 5 bases, with 11 bases separating them. The CDR3 has 14 residues.

The chain links TRBV5-1 to TRBJ1-4, with 9 bases lining up with TRBD1. CDR1 and CDR2 (germline): SGHRS, YFSETQ. CDR3 length equals 15 residues. With 4 bases clipped from V and 2 bases from J, the junction kept 3 bases outside the gene matches. The CDR3 DNA reads as TGCGCCAGCAGCCCGACAGGGGGGACTAATGAAAAACTGTTTTTT. Translation: CASSPTGGTNEKLFF.

The chain is built from TRBV28 and TRBJ2-3, with 14 nucleotides matching TRBD2. CDR1 MDHEN and CDR2 SYDVKM come from the germline V gene. The CDR3 consists of 18 residues. Trimming cost V 3 bases and J 4 bases; bases outside gene matches: 9. CDR3 nucleotide sequence: TGTGCCAGCAGTTTCTACCGTGGGACTAGCGGGAGTGCAGATACGCAGTATTTT. Translated, it gives CASSFYRGTSGSADTQYF. Together with reference TRBV28 and TRBJ2-3, the CDR3 gives the full variable domain: DVKVTQSSRYLVKRTGEKVFLECVQDMDHENMFWYRQDPGLGLRLIYFSYDVKMKEKGDIPEGYSVSREKKERFSLILESASTNQTSMYLCASSFYRGTSGSADTQYFGPGTRLTVL.

The V gene is TRBV30, the J gene TRBJ1-2; TRBD1 matches at 8 bases. This CDR3 has 14 residues. V lost 4 bases to trimming and J lost 4 bases; unmatched junction nucleotides: 8. The germline V gene has CDR1 GTSNPN and CDR2 SVGIG (reference sequence). The CDR3 is CAWTSTGGFYGYTF. CDR3 nucleotide sequence: TGTGCCTGGACCTCCACAGGGGGTTTCTATGGCTACACCTTC.

In this sample, this clone is medium-sized. The chain is built from TRBV18 and TRBJ2-3; 11 nucleotides agree with TRBD2. CDR3 size: 16 residues. Germline loops: CDR1 KGHSH, CDR2 LQKENI. V lost 4 bases and J lost 4; bases outside the gene matches: 7. CDR3 protein: CASSHGLAGEADTQYF. CDR3 bases: TGTGCCAGCTCACATGGACTAGCGGGTGAGGCAGATACGCAGTATTTT.

The genes are TRBV28 and TRBJ2-2; a weak D match, TRBD1 (5 bases). CDR1 and CDR2 (germline): MDHEN, SYDVKM. CDR3 length equals 16 residues. Trimming stripped 6 bases from V and 1 base from J, with 15 bases between. The CDR3 sequence: CASRVTGTQNTGELFF. The CDR3 coding sequence is TGTGCCAGCAGGGTAACAGGAACCCAGAACACCGGGGAGCTGTTTTTT.

The V call is TRBV20-1, the J call TRBJ1-5; D is possibly TRBD1 (5 bases). Germline V gives CDR1 DFQATT, CDR2 SNEGSKA (reference sequence). V lost 3 bases and J 2 bases, leaving 11 bases between the germline ends. This CDR3 spans 14 amino acids. This CDR3 is CSASPGLGNQPQHF. CDR3 DNA sequence: TGCAGTGCTAGTCCGGGACTGGGCAATCAGCCCCAGCATTTT.

V and J are TRBV27 and TRBJ2-5; 11 bases align to TRBD1. This CDR3 region has 15 residues. Germline CDR1 and CDR2: MNHEY and SMNVEV (reference sequence). V lost 4 bases to trimming and J lost 4 bases; unmatched junction nucleotides: 5. The CDR3 DNA is TGTGCCAGCAGTTCGGCCGGGACAGGGGGAGAGACCCAGTACTTC. Its protein product is CASSSAGTGGETQYF.

This clone turned up a few times. This chain connects TRBV24-1 to TRBJ1-2; D is undetermined. CDR3 length: 11 residues. Trimming took 3 bases from V and 8 from J, leaving 6 bases between them. CDR1 and CDR2 (germline): KGHDR, SFDVKD. CDR3 in amino acids: CATSDIRGYTF. CDR3 nucleotide sequence: TGTGCCACCAGTGATATCAGAGGCTACACCTTC.

The V and J genes are TRBV3-1 (or the pseudogene TRBV3-2) and TRBJ2-7; D not resolved. V was pared by 1 base and J by 0 bases, with 10 bases between. The CDR3 loop spans 15 amino acids. Germline V CDR1 and CDR2: LGHDT, YNNKEL (reference sequence). DNA for the CDR3: TGTGCCAGCAGCCAAGGAGTAACTCGCTCCTACGAGCAGTACTTC. Protein: CASSQGVTRSYEQYF.

Relative to its sample, this clone is medium-sized. V usage is TRBV2 and J usage is TRBJ1-6, with 8 positions matching TRBD1. Per germline, CDR1 SNHLY and CDR2 FYNNEI. Unmatched junction bases numbered 7, after V lost 7 bases and J lost 5 bases. The CDR3 spans 15 residues. This CDR3 reads CASKRTGLDNSPLHF. In DNA form, the CDR3 reads TGTGCCAGCAAGAGGACAGGGTTGGATAATTCACCCCTCCACTTT. Combining the CDR3 with reference TRBV2 and TRBJ1-6 gives the whole variable domain EPEVTQTPSHQVTQMGQEVILRCVPISNHLYFYWYRQILGQKVEFLVSFYNNEISEKSEIFDDQFSVERPDGSNFTLKIRSTKLEDSAMYFCASKRTGLDNSPLHFGNGTRLTVT.

This sequence joins TRBV6-2 or TRBV6-3 and TRBJ2-4, with D possibly matching TRBD2 (6 bases). This CDR3 has 15 amino acids. The germline gives CDR1 MNHEY, CDR2 SVGEGT. V was trimmed by 5 bases and J by 6 bases, leaving 17 bases between them. CDR3 protein: CASSHPAPGGNIQYF. DNA for the CDR3: TGTGCCAGCAGTCACCCGGCCCCCGGGGGAAACATTCAGTACTTC.

This clone was recorded a few times. Germline is not matched at one junction end, which may reflect a read error. The genes are TRBV7-3 and TRBJ1-1; TRBD1 matches at 7 bases. Germline V gives CDR1 SGHTA, CDR2 FQGTGA. The CDR3 covers 13 residues. The CDR3 loop reads CASSLNRGTEAFF. The CDR3 region has the DNA TGTGCCAGCAGTTTAAACAGGGGCACTGAAGCTTTCTTT. The variable domain in full, with the rest retrieved from reference TRBV7-3 and TRBJ1-1, is GAGVSQTPSNKVTEKGKYVELRCDPISGHTALYWYRQSLGQGPEFLIYFQGTGAADDSGLPNDRFFAVRPEGSVSTLKIQRTERGDSAVYLCASSLNRGTEAFFGQGTRLTVV.

This clone was detected only once. The chain recombines TRBV2 with TRBJ1-1; D is undetermined. CDR1 SNHLY and CDR2 FYNNEI come from the germline V gene. This CDR3 is built from 11 residues. V was clipped by 8 bases and J by 3 bases, with 7 bases between them. CDR3: CASVPDTEAFF. Written as DNA, the CDR3 is TGTGCCAGCGTCCCTGACACTGAAGCTTTCTTT.

The chain's CDR3 is CASLSGALSNQPQHF. The CDR3 nucleotides read TGTGCCAGCCTGTCAGGGGCGCTTAGCAATCAGCCCCAGCATTTT. The chain combines TRBV28 with TRBJ1-5; TRBD1 is a possible D gene (6 bases). Trimming took off 8 bases at V and 0 bases at J, with 14 bases between the two ends. The germline V gene has CDR1 MDHEN and CDR2 SYDVKM. The CDR3 has 15 residues.

The chain carries TRBV20-1 and TRBJ2-7, with D perhaps TRBD2 (7 bases). This CDR3 region has 15 residues. V lost 3 bases and J 1 base, leaving 16 bases between the germline ends. Germline V gene lookup returns CDR1 DFQATT and CDR2 SNEGSKA (reference sequence). CDR3 sequence reads: CSASQPQGLSYEQYF. CDR3 nucleotides: TGCAGTGCTAGTCAACCACAGGGACTATCCTACGAGCAGTACTTC.

The V call is TRBV30, the J call TRBJ2-5; TRBD2 is a possible D gene (6 bases). Germline V CDR1 and CDR2: GTSNPN, SVGIG (reference sequence). The CDR3 is 14 amino acids. With 4 bases removed from V and 5 bases from J, the gap between germline ends came to 17 bases. The CDR3 sequence is CAWNSGLPRETQYF. In nucleotides, the CDR3 is TGTGCCTGGAACTCGGGACTTCCTCGGGAGACCCAGTACTTC.

The genes are TRBV4-2 and TRBJ2-2; D possibly corresponds to TRBD2 (5 bases). CDR1 and CDR2 from the germline V gene are LGHNA and YNFKEQ. This CDR3 has 16 amino acids. V was pared by 4 bases and J by 4 bases, with 16 bases between. CDR3 protein: CASSRTDLAGTGELFF. In DNA form, the CDR3 reads TGTGCCAGCAGCCGCACCGACCTAGCAGGCACCGGGGAGCTGTTTTTT.

The rearrangement links TRBV7-9 to TRBJ2-2; D not certain. V was clipped by 5 bases and J by 2 bases, with 3 bases between them. Germline V lookup: CDR1 SEHNR, CDR2 FQNEAQ (reference sequence). The CDR3 contains 12 residues. The CDR3 reads CASSINTGELFF. The DNA for the CDR3 is TGTGCCAGCAGCATCAACACCGGGGAGCTGTTTTTT.

CDR3 sequence reads: CASSKPQAEGNYGYTF. Here the CDR3 DNA reads TGTGCCAGCAGCAAACCCCAAGCGGAGGGTAACTATGGCTACACCTTC. This sequence joins TRBV21-1 and TRBJ1-2. TRBV21-1 counts as a pseudogene. The CDR3 runs 16 residues.

This clone was seen a handful of times. The rearrangement uses TRBV7-2 and TRBJ2-7; 8 bases are a match to TRBD1. The ends lost 1 base at V and 0 bases at J; junction bases unmatched: 8. Germline CDR1 SGHTA, CDR2 FQGNSA. The length of the CDR3 is 17 residues. The CDR3 DNA follows: TGTGCCAGCAGCTTAGGAAGACAGGGGAACCCCTCCTACGAGCAGTACTTC. The encoded protein is CASSLGRQGNPSYEQYF.